The rows below give T cell receptor beta chains drawn from one sample of a study of high-grade serous ovarian cancer treatment subgroups. The repertoire was sequenced with immunoSEQ multiplex PCR; TCRdb's copy has only in-frame clones and lacks some. Among more than 35,000 clones listed, 79% were seen once. The sample comprised tumor tissue. Receptors were obtained from a human donor with high-grade serous ovarian cancer. The conserved cysteine and the conserved F or W are not part of the CDR3 here. Fields, in order: V gene, J gene, CDR3 protein.

>TRBV6-4|TRBJ2-3
ASCRLAGVGDTQY
>TRBV5-5|TRBJ2-1
ASSLGGGRSNEQF
>TRBV4-1|TRBJ2-7
ASSLHQWTGSYEQY
>TRBV27|TRBJ2-4
ASSLWGQGNIQY
>TRBV27|TRBJ1-5
ASSLVGANQPQH
>TRBV5-1|TRBJ1-1
ASRPHGLNTEAF
>TRBV6-5|TRBJ1-1
ASSYGSRVATEAF
>TRBV7-9|TRBJ2-3
ASSLLPARTDTQY
>TRBV5-4|TRBJ1-2
ASSFRNNYGYT
>TRBV18|TRBJ1-3
ASSPQAARNTIY
>TRBV9|TRBJ2-4
ASSVDQKNIQY
>TRBV4-2|TRBJ2-7
ASSHDGSGRANEQY
>TRBV27|TRBJ2-1
ASTATGGYEQF
>TRBV5-4|TRBJ2-7
ASSTGTGAQYEQY
>TRBV6-5|TRBJ2-7
ASSSGQIGYEQY
>TRBV4-3|TRBJ2-2
ASSPGQPGTGELF
>TRBV11-3|TRBJ1-2
ASSLDHTGRAYGYT
>TRBV2|TRBJ2-1
ASSKDRGLRESHYNEQF
>TRBV7-9|TRBJ1-4
ASRKGSNEKLF
>TRBV27|TRBJ2-7
ASSLAGSNEQY
>TRBV28|TRBJ2-7
ASSILAGGAYEQY
>TRBV28|TRBJ2-6
ASSGLGANVLT
>TRBV6-6|TRBJ1-2
ASNPTPGQGATGYT
>TRBV13|TRBJ1-2
ASSSLGANYGYT
>TRBV28|TRBJ2-2
ASSSGSWNTGELF
>TRBV5-5|TRBJ1-2
ASRRQTGGRANYGYT
>TRBV4-2|TRBJ1-3
ASSPRRPDSGNTIY
>TRBV2|TRBJ2-5
ASSIRAGGPRQETQY
>TRBV5-1|TRBJ2-3
ASSAQGLDTQY
>TRBV4-1|TRBJ2-2
ASSQENTPNTGELF
>TRBV7-3|TRBJ2-3
ASRAGGTDTQY
>TRBV28|TRBJ1-5
ASSLGGSQPQH